The clone carrying this T cell receptor beta chain was detected many times. As yet, its antigen is unknown. This sample is drawn from a study of T cell repertoires in cytomegalovirus infection. Overall study context: Matching HLA type, along with CMV infection, was indicated by public TCR beta signatures. Study findings and constraints: HLA-C-restricted CMV-specific TCR beta clonotypes prevailed in the ex vivo response. Carriage of CMV together with the relevant HLA was identifiable through cumulative public TCR beta family frequency.

TCRdb reanalysed the reads using MiXCR and keeps one entry per CDR3 protein. The table has under 250,000 distinct CDR3 sequences, around 6.2% seen once. The germline V gene encodes CDR1 MNHNS and CDR2 SASEGT. The length of the CDR3 is 12 residues. V lost 6 bases to trimming and J lost 9 bases, with 13 bases between them. The chain uses TRBV6-1 and TRBJ2-3; D may be TRBD1 or TRBD2 (5 bases each). Sequenced input: PBMCs. The TCR originated in a human donor in good health (CMV status not recorded). Some clones in this sample may be carry-over from other donors' samples. The CDR3 spells CASRGPGLTQYF. The DNA for the CDR3 is TGTGCCAGCAGGGGACCGGGATTAACGCAGTATTTT.